This T cell receptor beta chain comes out of a study of T cells after yellow fever vaccination. The overall study: Some fractions had low cell numbers, and these were prepared with SMART-Seq v4 Ultra Low Input.

Study-wide results and caveats: Abundant clonotypes from the bulk population could contaminate FACS-sorted repertoires. Post-booster reappearance was seen for most primary-vaccination clones (around 97% CD4, 75% to 90% CD8).

The ends were cut back, 11 bases at V and 4 bases at J, with 13 bases in the middle. This CDR3 is 12 amino acids long. This clonotype occurred a few times. The target antigen is unknown. By 5'RACE template switching, TCR cDNA was produced, with a universal primer site and UMIs added in the process. From the 5' RACE reads, TCRdb called clonotypes with MiXCR, one entry per CDR3 protein. Of around 590,000 distinct CDR3 sequences in the sample, around an eighth are singletons; the top ten hold about 15%. Sequencing was performed on PBMCs, taken on the day of the yellow fever booster vaccination. This clonotype was sampled from a man aged 25-45 years who received the YFV17D yellow fever vaccine. The chain joins TRBV12-3 or TRBV12-4 to TRBJ2-3, with D unclear. CDR3 sequence (DNA): TGTGCCCTTCGCCGGGTGGCAGATACGCAGTATTTT. This codes for CALRRVADTQYF.